The 28 T cell receptor beta chains below come from one sample, sequenced in a study of T cell clones after liver transplantation. These TCRs' antigens remain unknown. Here immunoSEQ multiplex PCR was the method, and the copy in TCRdb shows in-frame clones only, minus some. The sample yields thousands of clones, 30% to 40% seen once. Proliferating CFSE-low MLR cells were sequenced to define alloreactive TCRbeta sequences. Input material: CD8+ T cells from cultured PBMCs. These receptors were obtained from a human patient who received a liver transplant. Some T cells here may be from the graft donor.

By share of the sample, this clone is hyperexpanded. The chain couples TRBV19 to TRBJ2-7; the match to TRBD2 covers 9 bases. Germline V gives CDR1 LNHDA, CDR2 SQIVND (reference sequence). With 3 bases clipped from V and 1 base from J, the junction kept 4 bases outside the gene matches. This CDR3 has 15 residues. The CDR3: CASSISLAGSYEQYF. The CDR3 DNA is TGTGCCAGTAGTATTTCCCTAGCGGGGTCCTACGAGCAGTACTTC. Full variable domain (missing parts from reference TRBV19 and TRBJ2-7): DGGITQSPKYLFRKEGQNVTLSCEQNLNHDAMYWYRQDPGQGLRLIYYSQIVNDFQKGDIAEGYSVSREKKESFPLTVTSAQKNPTAFYLCASSISLAGSYEQYFGPGTRLTVT.

This clone was found a few times. This chain uses TRBV5-6 with TRBJ2-3; tentatively, D is TRBD1 or TRBD2 (6 bases each). Per the germline V gene, CDR1 is SGHDT and CDR2 is YYEEEE. Between the trimmed V and J ends, which lost 4 bases and 4 bases, there was a span of 13 bases. The CDR3 length is 14 residues. Here the CDR3 reads CASSRRGVSDTQYF. CDR3 DNA sequence: TGTGCCAGCAGCCGGAGGGGGGTTTCAGATACGCAGTATTTT.

This clone is labeled medium-sized. The chain combines TRBV9 with TRBJ2-3; TRBD1 is a possible D gene (5 bases). Trimming removed 0 bases at V and 0 bases at J, with 11 bases between. The CDR3 loop spans 16 amino acids. Germline CDR1 and CDR2: SGDLS and YYNGEE. CDR3 in amino acids: CASSVGVGLSTDTQYF. The DNA of the CDR3 is TGTGCCAGCAGCGTAGGGGTGGGGCTAAGCACAGATACGCAGTATTTT.

The chain recombines TRBV4-1 with TRBJ2-1; 14 bases map to TRBD2. The CDR3 consists of 16 residues. CDR1 is MGHRA and CDR2 is YSYEKL in the germline V gene. The V and J ends lost 1 base and 14 bases, in that order; junction bases with no gene match: 10. CDR3 DNA: TGCGCCAGCAGCCAAGTAGTCGGACTAGCGGGAGGCCAGAAGTTCTTC. Translated: CASSQVVGLAGGQKFF.

This chain uses TRBV10-3 with TRBJ1-1, with D possibly TRBD1 on 6 matching bases. The germline V gene has CDR1 ENHRY and CDR2 SYGVKD. The CDR3 is 15 amino acids. With 3 bases removed from V and 6 bases from J, the gap between germline ends came to 17 bases. CDR3 region: CAISDLGGLVPEAFF. As DNA, the CDR3 is TGTGCCATCAGTGACTTGGGGGGGCTAGTCCCTGAAGCTTTCTTT.

This clone counts as medium-sized. The chain couples TRBV4-3 to TRBJ1-1; D is uncertain. Looked up from germline, CDR1 is LGHNA and CDR2 is YSLEER. Deletions cut 0 bases from V and 5 bases from J, with 13 bases between. This CDR3 has 15 amino acids. This CDR3 is CASSQEKSWGTEAFF. CDR3 sequence (DNA): TGCGCCAGCAGCCAAGAAAAGAGTTGGGGAACTGAAGCTTTCTTT.

The chain combines TRBV9 with TRBJ2-3; D unclear. Trimming left V 3 bases short and J 2 bases short, with 13 bases between. The CDR3 runs 15 residues. The germline CDR1 and CDR2 sequences are SGDLS and YYNGEE. The CDR3 DNA is TGTGCCAGCAGCGGCGGTCGCTACTCCACAGATACGCAGTATTTT. Translating gives CASSGGRYSTDTQYF.

The count of this clone is one. The gene calls are TRBV6-6 and TRBJ2-7; unclear D gene. The V gene's germline CDR1 is MNHNY and CDR2 SVGAGI (reference sequence). V dropped 6 bases and J dropped 5 bases, with 14 bases sitting between them. CDR3 length: 13 amino acids. CDR3 nucleotide sequence: TGTGCCAGCAGACTGTCAGGAGTCCACGAGCAGTACTTC. Amino acids: CASRLSGVHEQYF.

This clone ranks as medium-sized. The chain recombines TRBV19 with TRBJ2-7; 7 bases match TRBD2. The trim removed 3 bases at V and 0 bases at J, leaving 2 bases unmatched. The CDR3 has 14 residues. CDR1 and CDR2 (germline): LNHDA, SQIVND (reference sequence). CDR3 residues: CASSMSSGSYEQYF. For the CDR3, the DNA is TGTGCCAGTAGTATGTCTAGCGGCTCCTACGAGCAGTACTTC.

J is TRBJ1-1 and V is TRBV27, with a tentative D call TRBD1 (6 bases). This CDR3 is built from 14 residues. Looked up from germline, CDR1 is MNHEY and CDR2 is SMNVEV (reference sequence). The ends were cut back, 4 bases at V and 5 bases at J, with 14 bases in the middle. The CDR3 DNA reads TGTGCCAGCAGTTACCGGGACACGAGAACTGAAGCTTTCTTT. This codes for CASSYRDTRTEAFF.

The chain joins TRBV11-2 to TRBJ2-2; D uncertain. Trimming stripped 1 base from V and 6 bases from J, with 6 bases between. The CDR3 runs 13 residues. Germline CDR1 is SGHAT and CDR2 is FQNNGV. The CDR3 nucleotides read TGTGCCAGCAGCTTAGTAGGAGCCGGGGAGCTGTTTTTT. It specifies CASSLVGAGELFF.

The chain has TRBV28 and TRBJ2-2, with TRBD2 matching 14 bases. V gave up 4 bases and J gave up 7 bases; unmatched junction bases: 14. The CDR3 is 19 residues long. Germline V gene sequence: CDR1 MDHEN, CDR2 SYDVKM. In DNA form, the CDR3 reads TGTGCCAGCAGTTCCTATATGACTAGCGGGAGGGCCTTTGTCGGGGAGCTGTTTTTT. This gives the protein CASSSYMTSGRAFVGELFF.

This clone was seen more than once but under ten times. This chain connects TRBV13 to TRBJ2-2; 7 nucleotides agree with TRBD1. V dropped 5 bases and J dropped 3; count of bases not matched to a gene: 9. CDR1 PRHDT and CDR2 FYEKMQ come from the germline V gene (reference sequence). The CDR3 totals 16 residues. CDR3 coding DNA: TGTGCCAGCAGCGCGAGACAGGGTTCCGACACCGGGGAGCTGTTTTTT. It encodes CASSARQGSDTGELFF.

This clone was seen a few times. This chain links TRBV27 with TRBJ1-1, with TRBD1 identical over 7 bases. The junction had 10 bases not matched to a gene; V was cut back by 7 bases and J by 8 bases. Germline assignment: CDR1 MNHEY and CDR2 SMNVEV (reference sequence). CDR3 size: 13 residues. The CDR3 sequence: CASTSQGGLEAFF. CDR3 coding DNA: TGTGCCAGCACCTCTCAAGGGGGCCTCGAAGCTTTCTTT.

This clone is categorized as medium-sized. V and J are TRBV6-1 and TRBJ1-4, with D hard to call. The CDR3 is 15 residues long. V was shortened by 4 bases and J by 0 bases, with 9 bases between the two germline ends. CDR1 MNHNS and CDR2 SASEGT come from the germline V gene. DNA for the CDR3: TGTGCCAGCAGTGGGACCGCTACAACTAATGAAAAACTGTTTTTT. Translated: CASSGTATTNEKLFF.

This clone showed up just once. V usage is TRBV21-1 and J usage is TRBJ2-1; TRBD2 was called by the table and not checked on the DNA. TRBV21-1 is an annotated pseudogene. This CDR3 is built from 17 residues. Here the CDR3 DNA reads TGTGCCAGCAGTACATTCTTAGCTACCCATTCCGACAATGAGCAGTTCTTC. Its protein product is CASSTFLATHSDNEQFF.

By share, this clone ranks as medium-sized (0.01 to 0.1%). This rearrangement joins TRBV9 to TRBJ2-1; TRBD2 might be the D (5 bases). Germline V gene lookup returns CDR1 SGDLS and CDR2 YYNGEE. V lost 0 bases and J 4 bases, leaving 11 bases between the germline ends. This CDR3 spans 15 amino acids. The CDR3 here is CASSVGGQLYNEQFF. The CDR3 DNA sequence: TGTGCCAGCAGCGTAGGCGGGCAGCTTTACAATGAGCAGTTCTTC.

In regard to this clone: A far bigger clonotype differs at one base, so this is likely a read error. Other nucleotide sequences in the sample specify the same CDR3. The genes are TRBV28 and TRBJ1-5; D not certain. The CDR3 spans 12 residues. V was clipped by 5 bases and J by 7 bases, with 9 bases between them. Germline-derived CDR1 and CDR2 are MDHEN and SYDVKM. The CDR3 DNA follows: TGTGCCAGCAGTAGTGACTGGCAGCCCCAGCATTTT. Protein product: CASSSDWQPQHF.

The chain is built from TRBV5-7 and TRBJ2-2; 10 bases are shared with TRBD1. TRBV5-7 is an open reading frame, and its role is uncertain. The ends lost 0 bases at V and 4 bases at J; junction bases unmatched: 6. The CDR3 length is 17 residues. This CDR3 is CASSLGDRGIFTGELFF. For the CDR3, the DNA is TGTGCCAGCAGCTTGGGGGACAGGGGAATTTTCACCGGGGAGCTGTTTTTT.

The chain recombines TRBV27 with TRBJ1-1; D ambiguous. V was cut by 5 bases and J by 0 bases, with 13 bases left in between. The CDR3 is 15 amino acids. Per germline, CDR1 MNHEY and CDR2 SMNVEV (reference sequence). The CDR3: CASSPLFILNTEAFF. In DNA, the CDR3 is TGTGCCAGCAGTCCCCTCTTTATCCTGAACACTGAAGCTTTCTTT.

This chain joins TRBV10-2 and TRBJ2-7, with no clear D. CDR3 length equals 17 residues. V lost 4 bases, J lost 1 base, and 20 bases lay in between. CDR1 is WSHSY and CDR2 is SAAADI in the germline V gene. The CDR3 is CASSGYLTTSQSYEQYF. The CDR3 DNA follows: TGCGCCAGCAGTGGCTACTTAACTACCTCGCAATCCTACGAGCAGTACTTC.

This sequence joins TRBV29-1 and TRBJ1-1; tentative D call: TRBD1 (6 bases). V was trimmed by 3 bases and J by 4 bases, leaving 12 bases between them. The CDR3 has 13 residues. Germline V lookup: CDR1 SQVTM, CDR2 ANQGSEA. In DNA, the CDR3 is TGCAGCGTTGAGCGGGGGGCTGGCACTGAAGCTTTCTTT. Amino acid sequence: CSVERGAGTEAFF. Complete variable domain (other parts from reference TRBV29-1 and TRBJ1-1): SAVISQKPSRDICQRGTSLTIQCQVDSQVTMMFWYRQQPGQSLTLIATANQGSEATYESGFVIDKFPISRPNLTFSTLTVSNMSPEDSSIYLCSVERGAGTEAFFGQGTRLTVV.

Worth noting for this clone: One end of the junction does not line up with germline, which may come from a read error. Other DNA sequences from this sample encode an identical CDR3 as well. The V call is TRBV29-1, the J call TRBJ2-4; unclear D gene. Germline V gene data show CDR1 as SQVTM and CDR2 as ANQGSEA. This CDR3 has 13 residues. Here the CDR3 reads CSAQAVTKNIQYF. Written as DNA, the CDR3 is TGCAGCGCTCAGGCAGTTACCAAAAACATTCAATACTTC.

Within the sample, this clone is medium-sized (0.01 to 0.1%). The chain recombines TRBV27 with TRBJ2-7; D tentatively reads TRBD1 or TRBD2 (5 bases each). Germline values: CDR1 MNHEY, CDR2 SMNVEV (reference sequence). Trimming cost V 3 bases and J 7 bases, with 16 bases left between them. The CDR3 contains 14 residues. Written as DNA, the CDR3 is TGTGCCAGCAGTTTGGGGACCTTTACGGGGGAGCAGTACTTC. Its translation: CASSLGTFTGEQYF.

The chain employs TRBV7-6 and TRBJ2-7, with D tentatively TRBD1 or TRBD2 (5 bases each). Germline V gene sequence: CDR1 SGHVS, CDR2 FNYEAQ. This CDR3 has 17 residues. V lost 0 bases, J lost 2 bases, and 17 bases lay in between. The CDR3 sequence: CASSLAPGPHITYEQYF. Here the CDR3 DNA reads TGTGCCAGCAGCTTAGCCCCGGGGCCCCACATAACCTACGAGCAGTACTTC.

This CDR3 reads CASISVGEDNYNEQFF. CDR3 bases: TGTGCCAGCATCTCAGTAGGGGAGGACAATTACAATGAGCAGTTCTTC. This chain links TRBV28 with TRBJ2-1, with a tentative D call TRBD2 (6 bases). Germline V gene lookup returns CDR1 MDHEN and CDR2 SYDVKM. The CDR3 totals 16 residues. Trimming took off 7 bases at V and 4 bases at J, with 20 bases between the two ends.

This clone rates as medium-sized. The gene calls are TRBV7-9 and TRBJ2-1; possibly TRBD2 for D (6 bases). The CDR3 loop spans 16 amino acids. The germline V gene has CDR1 SEHNR and CDR2 FQNEAQ (reference sequence). The germline V and J ends were trimmed by 7 bases and 0 bases, with 16 bases remaining between them. The CDR3 loop reads CASKPRDSSSYNEQFF. In nucleotides, the CDR3 is TGTGCCAGCAAACCCAGGGACTCGAGCTCCTACAATGAGCAGTTCTTC.

CDR3 region: CASSISDSSYEQYF. For the CDR3, the DNA is TGTGCCAGTAGTATCTCTGACAGCTCCTACGAGCAGTACTTC. The chain links TRBV19 to TRBJ2-7; TRBD1 is a possible D gene (5 bases). CDR3 size: 14 residues. V was trimmed by 3 bases and J by 0 bases, leaving 9 bases between them. The germline CDR1 and CDR2 sequences are LNHDA and SQIVND (reference sequence).